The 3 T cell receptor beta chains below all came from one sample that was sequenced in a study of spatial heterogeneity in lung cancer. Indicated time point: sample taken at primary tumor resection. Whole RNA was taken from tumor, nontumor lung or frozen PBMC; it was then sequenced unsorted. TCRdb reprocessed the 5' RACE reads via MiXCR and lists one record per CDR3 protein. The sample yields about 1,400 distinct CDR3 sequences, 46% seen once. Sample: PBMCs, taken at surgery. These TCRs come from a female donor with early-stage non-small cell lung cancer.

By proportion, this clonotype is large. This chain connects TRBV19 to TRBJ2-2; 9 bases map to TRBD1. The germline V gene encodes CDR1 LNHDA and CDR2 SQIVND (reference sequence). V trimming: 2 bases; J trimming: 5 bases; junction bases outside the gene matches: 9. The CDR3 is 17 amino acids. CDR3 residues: CASSITGTGIMTGELFF. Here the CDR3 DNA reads TGTGCCAGTAGTATAACCGGGACAGGGATAATGACCGGGGAGCTGTTTTTT.

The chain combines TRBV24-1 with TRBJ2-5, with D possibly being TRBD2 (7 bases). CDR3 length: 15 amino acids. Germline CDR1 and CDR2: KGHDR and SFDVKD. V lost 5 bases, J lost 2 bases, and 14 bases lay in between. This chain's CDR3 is CATSAWGGPQETQYF. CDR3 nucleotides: TGTGCCACCAGTGCGTGGGGGGGCCCGCAAGAGACCCAGTACTTC.

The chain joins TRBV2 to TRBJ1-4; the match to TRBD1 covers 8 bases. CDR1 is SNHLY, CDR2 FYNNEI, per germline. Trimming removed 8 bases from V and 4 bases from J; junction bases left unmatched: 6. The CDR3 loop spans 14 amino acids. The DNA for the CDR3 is TGTGCCAGCTACTCGGGACAGGTTAATGAAAAACTGTTTTTT. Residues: CASYSGQVNEKLFF.